This T cell receptor beta chain was sequenced in a study of long-term antiretroviral therapy in people with HIV. Study information: Earliest sampling preceded the 2015 immediate-ART recommendation by about a decade.

immunoSEQ v3.0 was run at survey level. Assay: immunoSEQ multiplex PCR; the TCRdb copy retains only in-frame clones and omits some. The data contain under 50,000 clones, less than 90% of them seen just once; the ten biggest clones take up about 4.2%. Germline V gene data show CDR1 as SGHRS and CDR2 as YFSETQ. Trimming took off 2 bases at V and 7 bases at J, with 18 bases between the two ends. The CDR3 consists of 15 residues. On this clone: Its matching antigen is unknown.

Study-wide points: It was observed that HIV repertoires exhibited narrower CDR3 length ranges than controls. Post-ART samples showed increased diversity that remained below transplant donor control levels.

The samples, holding about 1-10 million cryopreserved PBMC, were thawed before DNA extraction was carried out. Sequences were derived from unsorted PBMCs, sampled just before starting antiretroviral therapy. V gene TRBV5-1 combines with J gene TRBJ1-2; D not certain. The receptor's source is a woman younger than 30 with HIV. CDR3 bases: TGCGCCAGCAGCTTATCTGGCCAACCGCCGGGTGGCTACACCTTC. It codes for CASSLSGQPPGGYTF. Full variable domain (remainder filled in from reference TRBV5-1 and TRBJ1-2): KAGVTQTPRYLIKTRGQQVTLSCSPISGHRSVSWYQQTPGQGLQFLFEYFSETQRNKGNFPGRFSGRQFSNSRSEMNVSTLELGDSALYLCASSLSGQPPGGYTFGSGTRLTVV.